This entry lists 13 T cell receptor beta chains sequenced from one sample in a study of cytomegalovirus exposure and HLA in healthy donors. Primers for the PCR totalled 60 Vbeta and 13 Jbeta. Measured with immunoSEQ multiplex PCR; TCRdb has only the in-frame clones, and not every one. In the table there are about 140,000 clones, just under 70% of which are singletons. Specimen: PBMCs. Source of these receptors: a man between 60 and 70 years old in good health and CMV-seronegative.

In this sample, this clone turned up a few times. This chain links TRBV20-1 with TRBJ1-1, with a possible D match to TRBD1 (5 bases). CDR1 is DFQATT and CDR2 is SNEGSKA in the germline V gene (reference sequence). The CDR3 sequence is 11 residues long. V shed 6 bases and J shed 7 bases, with 12 bases lying between them. CDR3 sequence reads: CSASGGGEAFF. The CDR3 nucleotides are TGCAGTGCCTCCGGGGGTGGTGAAGCTTTCTTT.

CDR3 sequence reads: CASSPGVEKLFF. The CDR3 DNA follows: TGTGCCAGCAGCCCGGGGGTTGAAAAACTGTTTTTT. The chain carries TRBV14 and TRBJ1-4; D possibly corresponds to TRBD1 (5 bases). Germline V gives CDR1 SGHDN, CDR2 FVKESK. With 4 bases removed from V and 7 bases from J, the gap between germline ends came to 7 bases. The CDR3 spans 12 residues.

The CDR3 sequence: CASSLASSQETQYF. The CDR3 nucleotides are TGTGCCAGCAGCTTAGCGTCCAGTCAAGAGACCCAGTACTTC. This chain uses TRBV7-2 with TRBJ2-5; D unresolved. This CDR3 comprises 14 residues. Trimming stripped 0 bases from V and 2 bases from J, with 7 bases between. Germline CDR1 is SGHTA and CDR2 is FQGNSA.

The chain has TRBV5-1 and TRBJ2-3, with unresolved D. From germline, CDR1 is SGHRS and CDR2 YFSETQ. V dropped 3 bases and J dropped 5 bases, with 7 bases sitting between them. CDR3 length: 12 amino acids. In DNA form, the CDR3 reads TGCGCCAGCAGCTCTCTAGGAGATACGCAGTATTTT. Translating it yields CASSSLGDTQYF.

This rearrangement joins TRBV12-5 to TRBJ2-5; D gene unclear. V was clipped by 5 bases and J by 5 bases, with 9 bases between them. CDR3 length: 12 amino acids. The germline V gene has CDR1 LGHNT and CDR2 FRNRAP. The CDR3 bases are TGTGCTAGTGGTCCCCAGTTGGAGACCCAGTACTTC. Its protein product is CASGPQLETQYF.

The chain uses TRBV18 and TRBJ2-7; possibly TRBD1 for D (6 bases). CDR1 KGHSH and CDR2 LQKENI come from the germline V gene. V was pared by 3 bases and J by 3 bases, with 12 bases between. The CDR3 length is 14 residues. CDR3 amino acids: CASSPGAWGYEQYF. The CDR3 region has the DNA TGTGCCAGCTCACCGGGGGCCTGGGGCTACGAGCAGTACTTC.

This CDR3 is CASSLTPDRDGYYNEQFF. In DNA form, the CDR3 reads TGCGCCAGCAGCTTGACCCCCGACAGGGATGGCTACTACAATGAGCAGTTCTTC. This chain uses TRBV5-1 with TRBJ2-1, with TRBD1 identical over 7 bases. Germline V CDR1 and CDR2: SGHRS, YFSETQ. Trimming at V came to 1 base and at J to 3 bases, leaving 13 bases not matched to a gene. The CDR3 has 18 residues.

V is TRBV6-6 and J is TRBJ1-1; 7 bases are shared with TRBD1. Germline V lookup: CDR1 MNHNY, CDR2 SVGAGI (reference sequence). J was trimmed by 0 bases and V by 5 bases; bases with no gene match: 6. The CDR3 totals 15 residues. Here the CDR3 DNA reads TGTGCCAGCAGTCCACAGGGGAAAATGAACACTGAAGCTTTCTTT. Translating gives CASSPQGKMNTEAFF.

The genes are TRBV7-2 and TRBJ2-7; 12 bases are a match to TRBD2. CDR1 is SGHTA, CDR2 FQGNSA, per germline. J was trimmed by 3 bases and V by 5 bases; bases with no gene match: 2. The CDR3 contains 14 residues. CDR3 amino acids: CASSPGLAGYEQYF. CDR3 DNA sequence: TGTGCCAGCAGCCCGGGACTAGCGGGCTACGAGCAGTACTTC.

V gene TRBV29-1 combines with J gene TRBJ1-2; 12 bases line up with TRBD1. The CDR3 consists of 17 residues. V shed 4 bases, J shed 5 bases, and the junction held 14 bases outside the gene matches. Germline V gives CDR1 SQVTM, CDR2 ANQGSEA. The CDR3 region is CSVAIRDRGLDLYGYTF. In nucleotides, the CDR3 is TGCAGCGTTGCCATCCGGGACAGGGGGCTAGATCTTTATGGCTACACCTTC.

The count of this clone is one. The V and J genes are TRBV18 and TRBJ1-6, with 10 bases fitting TRBD1. Losses at the gene ends were 2 bases for V and 9 bases for J; bases not matched to a gene: 13. The CDR3 loop spans 18 amino acids. Germline V gives CDR1 KGHSH, CDR2 LQKENI. In DNA, the CDR3 is TGTGCCAGCTCACCAGAGACAGGGGGCGGCGTTTCGGGTTCACCCCTCCACTTT. It specifies CASSPETGGGVSGSPLHF.

J is TRBJ2-3 and V is TRBV5-1, with 7 bases aligning to TRBD1. Germline assignment: CDR1 SGHRS and CDR2 YFSETQ. This CDR3 has 15 residues. With 4 bases clipped from V and 1 base from J, the junction kept 6 bases outside the gene matches. This CDR3 reads CASSLTGDRTDTQYF. The CDR3 DNA is TGCGCCAGCAGCCTCACAGGGGACCGCACAGATACGCAGTATTTT.

The chain links TRBV4-2 to TRBJ2-1, with 7 bases identical to TRBD2. CDR1 and CDR2 from the germline V gene are LGHNA and YNFKEQ. The CDR3 extends over 17 amino acids. The trim removed 0 bases at V and 2 bases at J, leaving 7 bases unmatched. As DNA, the CDR3 is TGTGCCAGCAGCCAAGATCTGGGAGGGCCCCCCTACAATGAGCAGTTCTTC. This translates into CASSQDLGGPPYNEQFF.